The 14 T cell receptor beta chains below come from one sample, sequenced in a study of blood T cells in healthy people across ages. A second PCR, run for roughly 6 to 11 cycles, used a sample-barcoded 5' primer plus a J-beta primer mix. TCRdb re-called the 5' RACE reads through MiXCR, storing one row per CDR3 protein. This sample has 1,300,000 or so distinct CDR3 sequences; 45% to 70% occur once, and the top ten carry 6.5% to 8.5%. The sample consisted of blood. The receptors were gathered from a man aged 18 to 29 in good health.

This clonotype was seen only a few times. The chain recombines TRBV12-3 or TRBV12-4 with TRBJ1-5; 7 positions agree with TRBD1. The CDR3 is 14 amino acids. J was trimmed by 5 bases and V by 7 bases; bases with no gene match: 8. The CDR3 region is CASTRQGGDQPQHF. As DNA, the CDR3 is TGTGCCAGCACCCGACAGGGTGGCGATCAGCCCCAGCATTTT.

In this sample, this clonotype turned up a few times. Here the CDR3 reads CASRETLGGYTF. The CDR3 nucleotides read TGTGCCAGCAGGGAGACGTTGGGTGGCTACACCTTC. The genes are TRBV21-1 and TRBJ1-2. TRBV21-1 has pseudogene status. CDR3 length: 12 residues.

V usage is TRBV5-1 and J usage is TRBJ2-1, with 7 bases matching TRBD2. The ends lost 4 bases at V and 9 bases at J; junction bases unmatched: 7. The CDR3 sequence is 13 residues long. CDR1 and CDR2 (germline): SGHRS, YFSETQ. The CDR3, as DNA: TGCGCCAGCAGCGCGGGACTAAACACTGAGCAGTTCTTC. The encoded protein is CASSAGLNTEQFF. Full variable domain (missing parts from reference TRBV5-1 and TRBJ2-1): KAGVTQTPRYLIKTRGQQVTLSCSPISGHRSVSWYQQTPGQGLQFLFEYFSETQRNKGNFPGRFSGRQFSNSRSEMNVSTLELGDSALYLCASSAGLNTEQFFGPGTRLTVL.

There are a few counts of this clonotype. The CDR3 protein is CASSYTVGSGRDLDIQYF. CDR3 nucleotides: TGTGCCAGCAGTTACACCGTAGGTAGCGGGAGGGATTTGGACATTCAGTACTTC. This chain joins TRBV6-2 or TRBV6-3 and TRBJ2-4; 11 bases map to TRBD2. The CDR3 is 18 residues long. V dropped 2 bases and J dropped 8; count of bases not matched to a gene: 14. CDR1 and CDR2 (germline): MNHEY, SVGEGT.

The genes are TRBV10-3 and TRBJ2-2; TRBD2 is a possible D gene (6 bases). The CDR3 totals 14 residues. V lost 9 bases to trimming and J lost 4 bases, with 15 bases between them. Germline V gene data show CDR1 as ENHRY and CDR2 as SYGVKD. CDR3 amino acids: CAMEPGDATGELFF. DNA of the CDR3: TGTGCCATGGAACCGGGAGATGCCACCGGGGAGCTGTTTTTT.

In this sample, this clonotype turned up a few times. The V and J genes are TRBV12-3 or TRBV12-4 and TRBJ2-7, with TRBD2 identical over 16 bases. The V and J ends lost 3 bases and 7 bases, in that order; junction bases with no gene match: 6. The CDR3 covers 16 residues. The CDR3 sequence: CASSLGLAGGALEQYF. In DNA form, the CDR3 reads TGTGCCAGCAGTTTGGGACTAGCGGGAGGGGCTTTGGAGCAGTACTTC.

The chain is built from TRBV7-9 and TRBJ2-3; 8 bases align to TRBD1. The CDR3 has 15 residues. Germline V CDR1 and CDR2: SEHNR, FQNEAQ (reference sequence). V lost 3 bases to trimming and J lost 3 bases; unmatched junction nucleotides: 5. The CDR3: CASSLTGDWTDTQYF. CDR3 sequence (DNA): TGTGCCAGCAGCTTGACAGGGGATTGGACAGATACGCAGTATTTT.

The J gene is TRBJ1-1, the V gene TRBV2, with D possibly matching TRBD1 (6 bases). The germline V gene encodes CDR1 SNHLY and CDR2 FYNNEI. The V and J ends lost 6 bases and 4 bases respectively, with 15 bases between them. The CDR3 runs to 14 residues. The CDR3 DNA reads TGTGCCAGCAGATACAGGGTCGAGGGCACTGAAGCTTTCTTT. Translating gives CASRYRVEGTEAFF. Combining the CDR3 with reference TRBV2 and TRBJ1-1 gives the whole variable domain EPEVTQTPSHQVTQMGQEVILRCVPISNHLYFYWYRQILGQKVEFLVSFYNNEISEKSEIFDDQFSVERPDGSNFTLKIRSTKLEDSAMYFCASRYRVEGTEAFFGQGTRLTVV.

This clonotype was detected once. The chain links TRBV28 to TRBJ2-7; tentative D call: TRBD1 (6 bases). The CDR3 covers 13 residues. V was trimmed by 7 bases and J by 12 bases, leaving 22 bases between them. Looked up from germline, CDR1 is MDHEN and CDR2 is SYDVKM. Written as DNA, the CDR3 is TGTGCCAGCACCTCCTTGGGGGCCTTCGGACGGTACTTC. Translation: CASTSLGAFGRYF.

This clonotype was recorded only once. This chain links TRBV2 with TRBJ1-4; TRBD1 might be the D (6 bases). The CDR3 has 10 amino acids. Trimming took off 10 bases at V and 8 bases at J, with 8 bases between the two ends. CDR1 and CDR2 from the germline V gene are SNHLY and FYNNEI. The CDR3 region is CATGAEKLFF. The CDR3 coding sequence is TGTGCCACAGGGGCGGAAAAACTGTTTTTT.

The J gene is TRBJ2-6, the V gene TRBV6-2 or TRBV6-3; 7 bases are shared with TRBD1. The CDR3 has 16 residues. Germline loops: CDR1 MNHEY, CDR2 SVGEGT. V shed 7 bases, J shed 1 base, and the junction held 7 bases outside the gene matches. The CDR3 loop is CASTGTAFSGANVLTF. The CDR3, as DNA: TGTGCCAGCACCGGGACAGCGTTTTCTGGGGCCAACGTCCTGACTTTC.

The rearrangement joins TRBV6-1 to TRBJ2-4; no clear D. TRBJ2-7 explains the end of the DNA better; the J call may be wrong. The CDR3 is made up of 13 amino acids. Germline V gene data show CDR1 as MNHNS and CDR2 as SASEGT. CDR3 nucleotides: TGTGCCAGCAGTGACCGGGCCATCTACGAGCAGTACTTC. It yields the protein CASSDRAIYEQYF.

The CDR3 region has the DNA TGTGCCAGCAGCCAAGATAAGGCGGGCTCGGGTTCACCCCTCCACTTT. It encodes CASSQDKAGSGSPLHF. The V call is TRBV4-2, the J call TRBJ1-6; D uncertain. V dropped 0 bases and J dropped 9 bases, with 15 bases sitting between them. CDR3 size: 16 residues. CDR1 LGHNA and CDR2 YNFKEQ come from the germline V gene.

This clonotype was recorded once. The V call is TRBV9, the J call TRBJ2-1; perhaps TRBD2 as D (7 bases). Germline V gives CDR1 SGDLS, CDR2 YYNGEE. Trimming removed 5 bases from V and 6 bases from J, with 15 bases in between. The CDR3 is made up of 14 amino acids. The CDR3 DNA reads TGTGCCAGCAGAGGGGGGGCTTGGGGCAATGAGCAGTTCTTC. Translated, it gives CASRGGAWGNEQFF.